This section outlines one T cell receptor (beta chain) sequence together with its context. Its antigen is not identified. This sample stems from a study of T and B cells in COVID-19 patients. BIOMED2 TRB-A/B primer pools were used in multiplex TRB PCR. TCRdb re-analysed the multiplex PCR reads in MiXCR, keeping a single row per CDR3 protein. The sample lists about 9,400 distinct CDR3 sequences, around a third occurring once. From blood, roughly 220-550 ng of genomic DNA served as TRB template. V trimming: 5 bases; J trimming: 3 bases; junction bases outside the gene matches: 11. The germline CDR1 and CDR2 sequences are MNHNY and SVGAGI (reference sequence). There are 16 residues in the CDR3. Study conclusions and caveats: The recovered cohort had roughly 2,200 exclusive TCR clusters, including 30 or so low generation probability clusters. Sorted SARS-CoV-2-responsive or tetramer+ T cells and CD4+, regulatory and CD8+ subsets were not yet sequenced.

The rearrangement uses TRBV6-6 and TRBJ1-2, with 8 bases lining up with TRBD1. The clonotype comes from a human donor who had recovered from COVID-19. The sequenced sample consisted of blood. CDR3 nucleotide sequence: TGTGCCAGCAGTCTTCCCGCCGGGACAGGCCACTATGGCTACACCTTC. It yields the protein CASSLPAGTGHYGYTF.